The 29 T cell receptor beta chains listed next were all sequenced from one sample in a study of blood T cell repertoires in COVID-19. The repertoire was sequenced with immunoSEQ multiplex PCR; TCRdb's copy has only in-frame clones and lacks some. This sample yields about 140,000 clones, of which about nine tenths are seen a single time; nearly 0.95% belongs to the top ten. Sequencing was carried out using peripheral blood. The receptors derive from a woman in her forties or fifties with acute or convalescent COVID-19.

In this sample, this clone turned up once. The chain is built from TRBV4-1 and TRBJ2-1; D is perhaps TRBD2 (6 bases). With 4 bases removed from V and 6 bases from J, the gap between germline ends came to 31 bases. CDR1 and CDR2 from the germline V gene are MGHRA and YSYEKL. The CDR3 contains 20 residues. CDR3 region: CASSLRAHWFRTGEVNEQFF. The CDR3 DNA is TGCGCCAGCAGCCTAAGGGCTCATTGGTTCCGAACGGGGGAGGTCAATGAGCAGTTCTTC.

The rearrangement joins TRBV11-2 to TRBJ2-7; 9 bases match TRBD1. Germline V gives CDR1 SGHAT, CDR2 FQNNGV. J lost 2 bases, V lost 4 bases, and 6 bases had no gene match. This CDR3 is built from 15 residues. Here the CDR3 reads CASSSGTGWAYEQYF. CDR3 sequence (DNA): TGTGCCAGCAGCTCAGGGACAGGGTGGGCCTACGAGCAGTACTTC.

The genes are TRBV27 and TRBJ1-1, with D unclear. V lost 3 bases to trimming and J lost 4 bases, with 12 bases between them. The CDR3 length is 14 residues. Germline V CDR1 and CDR2: MNHEY, SMNVEV (reference sequence). The CDR3: CASSFGSRGTEAFF. In nucleotides, the CDR3 is TGTGCCAGCAGTTTTGGGTCTCGAGGCACTGAAGCTTTCTTT.

The rearrangement links TRBV30 to TRBJ1-1; D not resolved. The ends were cut back, 3 bases at V and 3 bases at J, with 14 bases in the middle. Germline V gives CDR1 GTSNPN, CDR2 SVGIG (reference sequence). The length of the CDR3 is 14 residues. CDR3 residues: CAWRLGRDDTEAFF. The DNA of the CDR3 is TGTGCCTGGAGACTTGGGAGGGATGACACTGAAGCTTTCTTT. The entire variable domain, with the rest obtained from reference TRBV30 and TRBJ1-1, is as follows: SQTIHQWPATLVQPVGSPLSLECTVEGTSNPNLYWYRQAAGRGLQLLFYSVGIGQISSEVPQNLSASRPQDRQFILSSKKLLLSDSGFYLCAWRLGRDDTEAFFGQGTRLTVV.

For the CDR3, the DNA is TGTGCCATCAATCTGGCGGAGAGCGGAGCCAAAAACATTCAGTACTTC. This sequence encodes CAINLAESGAKNIQYF. The rearrangement joins TRBV10-3 to TRBJ2-4; D is possibly TRBD2 (5 bases). CDR1 ENHRY and CDR2 SYGVKD come from the germline V gene. This CDR3 spans 16 amino acids. Trimming left V 7 bases short and J 0 bases short, with 16 bases between.

The chain is built from TRBV7-3 and TRBJ1-1, with TRBD1 matching 7 bases. Germline trimming cut 5 bases from V and 2 bases from J; bases unmatched to any gene: 5. Per germline, CDR1 SGHTA and CDR2 FQGTGA. The CDR3 consists of 14 residues. CDR3 residues: CASSGGTENTEAFF. For the CDR3, the DNA is TGTGCCAGCAGCGGCGGGACAGAAAACACTGAAGCTTTCTTT.

This rearrangement joins TRBV19 to TRBJ1-1, with D unresolved. The V gene's germline CDR1 is LNHDA and CDR2 SQIVND (reference sequence). CDR3 size: 14 residues. Between the trimmed V and J ends, which lost 5 bases and 1 base, there was a span of 11 bases. The CDR3: CASSPLAWNTEAFF. DNA for the CDR3: TGTGCCAGTAGTCCGCTTGCGTGGAACACTGAAGCTTTCTTT. Full variable domain (outside the CDR3, taken from reference TRBV19 and TRBJ1-1): DGGITQSPKYLFRKEGQNVTLSCEQNLNHDAMYWYRQDPGQGLRLIYYSQIVNDFQKGDIAEGYSVSREKKESFPLTVTSAQKNPTAFYLCASSPLAWNTEAFFGQGTRLTVV.

The rearrangement uses TRBV25-1 and TRBJ1-3; D is undetermined. Per germline, CDR1 MGHDK and CDR2 SYGVNS. The V and J ends lost 4 bases and 8 bases respectively, with 9 bases between them. The CDR3 contains 12 residues. CDR3 in amino acids: CASSGRWDTIYF. The CDR3 nucleotides read TGTGCCAGCAGTGGCAGGTGGGACACCATATATTTT. Filled out from reference TRBV25-1 and TRBJ1-3, the complete variable domain reads EADIYQTPRYLVIGTGKKITLECSQTMGHDKMYWYQQDPGMELHLIHYSYGVNSTEKGDLSSESTVSRIRTEHFPLTLESARPSHTSQYLCASSGRWDTIYFGEGSWLTVV.

The chain carries TRBV29-1 and TRBJ2-2; 9 bases line up with TRBD1. The CDR3 is 14 amino acids. Per germline, CDR1 SQVTM and CDR2 ANQGSEA. Trimming took 2 bases from V and 5 from J; bases not matched to a gene: 3. CDR3 protein: CSVERGQGTGELFF. CDR3 nucleotide sequence: TGCAGCGTTGAAAGGGGACAGGGAACCGGGGAGCTGTTTTTT.

The V and J genes are TRBV7-9 and TRBJ1-5; D may be TRBD1 (5 bases). The CDR3 is 17 residues long. Germline CDR1 SEHNR, CDR2 FQNEAQ (reference sequence). V lost 4 bases, J lost 3 bases, and 19 bases lay in between. CDR3 amino acids: CASSSFLGGKNNQPQHF. Here the CDR3 DNA reads TGTGCCAGCAGCTCTTTCCTCGGGGGGAAGAACAATCAGCCCCAGCATTTT.

This rearrangement joins TRBV18 to TRBJ1-5; D possibly corresponds to TRBD1 (5 bases). V lost 3 bases and J 2 bases, leaving 11 bases between the germline ends. The CDR3 is 15 residues long. Per the germline V gene, CDR1 is KGHSH and CDR2 is LQKENI. CDR3: CASSPSWGGNQPQHF. The DNA of the CDR3 is TGTGCCAGCTCACCTTCCTGGGGGGGCAATCAGCCCCAGCATTTT.

The V gene is TRBV14, the J gene TRBJ2-1; the match to TRBD2 covers 8 bases. The CDR3 covers 19 residues. With V trimmed by 0 bases and J by 4 bases, 14 bases remained unmatched. Per germline, CDR1 SGHDN and CDR2 FVKESK. The CDR3 DNA reads TGTGCCAGCAGCCAAGATCAATTGGCGGGGAGCGGGAGTTACAATGAGCAGTTCTTC. Its protein is CASSQDQLAGSGSYNEQFF.

In DNA, the CDR3 is TGTGCCAGCAGCCCACCGGGACTGTATGCTAACGAGCAGTACTTC. It yields the protein CASSPPGLYANEQYF. The V call is TRBV11-2, the J call TRBJ2-7; D is perhaps TRBD2 (6 bases). This CDR3 region has 15 residues. The germline V and J ends were trimmed by 5 bases and 5 bases, with 19 bases remaining between them. The germline V gene has CDR1 SGHAT and CDR2 FQNNGV. Combining the CDR3 with reference TRBV11-2 and TRBJ2-7 gives the whole variable domain EAGVAQSPRYKIIEKRQSVAFWCNPISGHATLYWYQQILGQGPKLLIQFQNNGVVDDSQLPKDRFSAERLKGVDSTLKIQPAKLEDSAVYLCASSPPGLYANEQYFGPGTRLTVT.

This chain connects TRBV4-1 to TRBJ2-6; possible D gene TRBD1, 6 bases. Germline V CDR1 and CDR2: MGHRA, YSYEKL. The CDR3 loop spans 17 amino acids. V lost 3 bases, J lost 1 base, and 13 bases lay in between. CDR3 amino acids: CASSHLIQGSGANVLTF. CDR3 DNA sequence: TGCGCCAGCAGCCACCTGATACAGGGATCTGGGGCCAACGTCCTGACTTTC.

The chain links TRBV21-1 to TRBJ2-2; the table's D gene call, TRBD1, was not cross checked with the DNA. TRBV21-1 counts as a pseudogene. This CDR3 has 17 amino acids. The CDR3 bases are TGTGCCAGCAGCAAATGGACGGCAGGGGCGAACACCGGGGAGCTGTTTTTT. Protein sequence: CASSKWTAGANTGELFF.

The rearrangement links TRBV19 to TRBJ1-2, with 7 bases aligning to TRBD1. There are 14 residues in the CDR3. V was clipped by 6 bases and J by 4 bases; unmatched bases: 8. Germline CDR1 is LNHDA and CDR2 is SQIVND (reference sequence). CDR3 residues: CASSRDSLSYGYTF. Here the CDR3 DNA reads TGTGCCAGTAGCAGGGACAGCCTAAGCTATGGCTACACCTTC. The whole variable domain, filled in from reference TRBV19 and TRBJ1-2, reads DGGITQSPKYLFRKEGQNVTLSCEQNLNHDAMYWYRQDPGQGLRLIYYSQIVNDFQKGDIAEGYSVSREKKESFPLTVTSAQKNPTAFYLCASSRDSLSYGYTFGSGTRLTVV.

This rearrangement joins TRBV11-2 to TRBJ1-4; 8 nucleotides match TRBD1. CDR3 length: 19 amino acids. V shed 1 base, J shed 4 bases, and the junction held 14 bases outside the gene matches. Germline V gene lookup returns CDR1 SGHAT and CDR2 FQNNGV. As DNA, the CDR3 is TGTGCCAGCAGCTTAGTCCCGCTGGGACAGGCCGTTGGTAATGAAAAACTGTTTTTT. Its translation: CASSLVPLGQAVGNEKLFF.

J is TRBJ2-7 and V is TRBV21-1; the D segment call TRBD1 is taken from the table without a DNA check. TRBV21-1 is annotated as a pseudogene. The CDR3 length is 16 residues. The CDR3 here is CASSNVPGQSSYEQYF. The CDR3, as DNA: TGTGCCAGCAGCAATGTCCCGGGACAGAGCTCCTACGAGCAGTACTTC.

The chain has TRBV19 and TRBJ2-1; 7 bases match TRBD2. With 2 bases clipped from V and 6 bases from J, the junction kept 7 bases outside the gene matches. The CDR3 runs 15 residues. Germline V gene sequence: CDR1 LNHDA, CDR2 SQIVND (reference sequence). CDR3 sequence reads: CASSIKWGGSNEQFF. The CDR3 DNA follows: TGTGCCAGTAGTATAAAATGGGGCGGGAGCAATGAGCAGTTCTTC.

The chain combines TRBV28 with TRBJ2-4; 12 positions match TRBD2. There are 17 residues in the CDR3. Per germline, CDR1 MDHEN and CDR2 SYDVKM. Trimming took 10 bases from V and 5 from J; bases not matched to a gene: 15. CDR3 nucleotide sequence: TGTGCCACTTTAGACCCACTAGCGGGGGGCCTGGAAAACATTCAGTACTTC. Protein sequence: CATLDPLAGGLENIQYF.

The rearrangement links TRBV5-4 to TRBJ1-6; no clear D. The V end was cut by 0 bases, the J end by 7 bases, with 11 bases between. This CDR3 has 15 residues. The germline V gene encodes CDR1 SGHNT and CDR2 YYREEE (reference sequence). This chain's CDR3 is CASSLEGGENSPLHF. Written as DNA, the CDR3 is TGTGCCAGCAGCTTGGAGGGTGGGGAGAATTCACCCCTCCACTTT.

V is TRBV9 and J is TRBJ1-2; D remains ambiguous. The length of the CDR3 is 15 residues. V was clipped by 0 bases and J by 1 base, with 10 bases between them. CDR1 and CDR2 from the germline V gene are SGDLS and YYNGEE. The CDR3 DNA sequence: TGTGCCAGCAGCGTAGACACGGGGATTAACTATGGCTACACCTTC. As protein: CASSVDTGINYGYTF.

CDR3 loop: CASSIWGQNTEAFF. The CDR3 DNA follows: TGTGCCAGTAGTATCTGGGGACAGAACACTGAAGCTTTCTTT. The chain is built from TRBV19 and TRBJ1-1; maybe TRBD1 (6 bases). Germline V gene data show CDR1 as LNHDA and CDR2 as SQIVND (reference sequence). Trimming cost V 3 bases and J 1 base, with 9 bases left between them. This CDR3 spans 14 amino acids.

This chain joins TRBV6-5 and TRBJ1-5; D uncertain. Deletions cut 0 bases from V and 6 bases from J, with 12 bases between. The germline CDR1 and CDR2 sequences are MNHEY and SVGAGI. The CDR3 is 15 residues long. In DNA form, the CDR3 reads TGTGCCAGCAGTTACTCGATGGAGGGCGGTCAGCCCCAGCATTTT. This encodes CASSYSMEGGQPQHF.

The chain joins TRBV10-1 to TRBJ1-1, with D unclear. The CDR3 is 12 amino acids. V shed 2 bases and J shed 8 bases, with 9 bases lying between them. The V gene's germline CDR1 is WNHNN and CDR2 SYGVQD (reference sequence). The CDR3, as DNA: TGCGCCAGCAGTGAGGCGGGCAGAGAAGCTTTCTTT. Translation: CASSEAGREAFF.

This clone has a single count. The genes are TRBV7-2 and TRBJ1-1; D ambiguous. The CDR3 runs 13 residues. Trimming stripped 1 base from V and 5 bases from J, with 8 bases between. CDR1 is SGHTA and CDR2 is FQGNSA in the germline V gene. The CDR3 bases are TGTGCCAGCAGCTTAGAGGCCGGGACTGAAGCTTTCTTT. This translates into CASSLEAGTEAFF.

The V call is TRBV12-3 or TRBV12-4, the J call TRBJ1-2, with 10 nucleotides matching TRBD1. CDR3 length: 13 amino acids. J gave up 7 bases and V 7 bases, and 6 bases lay outside the gene matches. As DNA, the CDR3 is TGTGCCAGCACCATGGGACAGGGGCTTGGCTACACCTTC. Translating it yields CASTMGQGLGYTF.

The V and J genes are TRBV7-3 and TRBJ2-1; maybe TRBD2 (7 bases). Germline V gene sequence: CDR1 SGHTA, CDR2 FQGTGA. The CDR3 has 16 amino acids. Trimming pared 5 bases from V and 4 bases from J, leaving 18 bases between. The CDR3 DNA reads TGTGCCAGCAGCGTCACCATGGCGGGGGCGTACAATGAGCAGTTCTTC. It is translated as CASSVTMAGAYNEQFF. The full variable domain, its missing parts supplied by reference TRBV7-3 and TRBJ2-1, is GAGVSQTPSNKVTEKGKYVELRCDPISGHTALYWYRQSLGQGPEFLIYFQGTGAADDSGLPNDRFFAVRPEGSVSTLKIQRTERGDSAVYLCASSVTMAGAYNEQFFGPGTRLTVL.

The chain employs TRBV12-3 or TRBV12-4 and TRBJ1-1; a possible D gene is TRBD1 (5 bases). The CDR3 consists of 13 residues. V lost 3 bases and J 6 bases, leaving 11 bases between the germline ends. CDR3 coding DNA: TGTGCCAGCAGTTTCGGGGGGGGATCTGAAGCTTTCTTT. Protein sequence: CASSFGGGSEAFF.